These 6 T cell receptor beta chains came from one sample sequenced in a study of blood T cell repertoires in COVID-19. This table comes from immunoSEQ multiplex PCR, and its TCRdb copy is limited to in-frame clones, with some not included. The sample consists of roughly 180,000 clones, about 82% of them appearing once. The material sequenced was PBMCs or T cells enriched from blood (not recorded which). Every receptor here comes from a woman in her 30s who had recovered from COVID-19.

The CDR3 DNA follows: TGTGCCATCAGTTCCGGGACAGGTAGTATCGGGGAGCTGTTTTTT. This encodes CAISSGTGSIGELFF. The genes are TRBV10-3 and TRBJ2-2; TRBD1 aligns across 8 bases. The germline gives CDR1 ENHRY, CDR2 SYGVKD. V lost 5 bases to trimming and J lost 7 bases; unmatched junction nucleotides: 9. The CDR3 is 15 amino acids.

The gene calls are TRBV28 and TRBJ1-1; D is possibly TRBD1 (5 bases). Germline V CDR1 and CDR2: MDHEN, SYDVKM. The CDR3 is made up of 14 amino acids. V lost 7 bases to trimming and J lost 0 bases, with 12 bases between them. DNA for the CDR3: TGTGCCAGCACCCGACAGTTAATGAACACTGAAGCTTTCTTT. Its protein is CASTRQLMNTEAFF.

The rearrangement uses TRBV30 and TRBJ2-2; no clear D gene. The CDR3 has 14 residues. In germline, CDR1 is GTSNPN, CDR2 SVGIG (reference sequence). Trimming stripped 0 bases from V and 0 bases from J, with 5 bases between. CDR3 DNA: TGTGCCTGGAGTGTACAAGCGAACACCGGGGAGCTGTTTTTT. This translates into CAWSVQANTGELFF.

This clone appeared once. CDR3 DNA sequence: TGTGCCAGCAGCCTGGTCGGGAGTGGCACCGGGGAGCTGTTTTTT. Translating gives CASSLVGSGTGELFF. V is TRBV3-1 (or the pseudogene TRBV3-2) and J is TRBJ2-2; the D gene is possibly TRBD2 (6 bases). The CDR3 runs to 15 residues. CDR1 is LGHDT and CDR2 is YNNKEL in the germline V gene (reference sequence). The germline V and J ends were trimmed by 4 bases and 4 bases, with 13 bases remaining between them.

The CDR3 spells CASSRTTSGDYEQYF. CDR3 nucleotides: TGCGCCAGCAGCCGCACGACTAGCGGAGACTACGAGCAGTACTTC. The rearrangement uses TRBV4-1 and TRBJ2-7, with 9 bases lining up with TRBD2. V dropped 4 bases and J dropped 3; count of bases not matched to a gene: 7. The CDR3 totals 15 residues. Germline assignment: CDR1 MGHRA and CDR2 YSYEKL.

The chain uses TRBV28 and TRBJ2-1; 10 bases are a match to TRBD2. The germline V gene has CDR1 MDHEN and CDR2 SYDVKM. This CDR3 spans 12 amino acids. J was trimmed by 8 bases and V by 7 bases; bases with no gene match: 2. CDR3: CASTSGSHEQFF. Written as DNA, the CDR3 is TGTGCCAGCACTAGCGGGAGCCATGAGCAGTTCTTC.